This T cell receptor beta chain comes out of a study of beta chain features in type 1 diabetes. The wider study: Examined across all samples were some 110,000,000 sorted cells.

Investigators reverse transcribed all isolated RNA, so they sequenced expressed TCRB transcripts. The protocol was immunoSEQ multiplex PCR, while the TCRdb copy is restricted to in-frame clones and leaves out a portion. The sample carries 250,000 to 300,000 clones, roughly an eighth recorded once. Turning to this clone: Its cognate antigen is unknown.

V shed 0 bases and J 9 bases; nucleotides not matched to a gene: 7. Per the germline V gene, CDR1 is SGHRS and CDR2 is YFSETQ. The CDR3 spans 16 residues. Regarding the study as a whole: VDJ junctions from type 1 diabetes patients carried fewer insertions and larger deletions. Within the patient group, naive, central memory and Treg TCRB repertoires appeared more similar to each other than within healthy donors. Any PCR bias toward short templates would affect both groups alike. For Type 1 diabetes patients, all four CD4+ subsets carried TCRB CDR3s that were moderately but significantly shorter.

The TCR originated in a man in his thirties or forties with type 1 diabetes. This chain links TRBV5-1 with TRBJ2-1, with 12 bases identical to TRBD2. Sequencing input: naive CD4+ T cells from blood. CDR3 in amino acids: CASSLGLAGGPGEQFF. The CDR3 DNA follows: TGCGCCAGCAGCTTGGGCCTAGCGGGAGGGCCGGGTGAGCAGTTCTTC.